The 19 T cell receptor beta chains below all came from one sample that was sequenced in a study of T cells in Graves' hyperthyroidism and ophthalmopathy. Researchers amplified the TCR beta CDR3 regions from RNA transcripts. First-round RT-PCR targeting the TCR CDR3 was performed with the HTBI primer set. TCRdb itself ran the multiplex PCR reads through MiXCR, one entry per CDR3 protein. This sample yields about 290,000 distinct CDR3 sequences, of which roughly an eighth are seen a single time; roughly 8.2% belongs to the top ten. Material for sequencing was blood. The receptors originated from a woman between 40 and 55 years old with Graves' hyperthyroidism.

This chain connects TRBV4-2 to TRBJ2-2; no firm D call. V gave up 4 bases and J gave up 3 bases, with 18 bases separating them. The CDR3 sequence is 17 residues long. The germline CDR1 and CDR2 sequences are LGHNA and YNFKEQ. The CDR3 region has the DNA TGTGCCAGCAGCCCTTCTCTGGAAAGTCGGTACACCGGGGAGCTGTTTTTT. Translating gives CASSPSLESRYTGELFF.

A note on this clonotype: This is likely a read error, given that the CDR3 carries no conserved phenylalanine or tryptophan at its end. This chain connects TRBV5-1 to TRBJ2-2; possible D gene TRBD1, 6 bases. The CDR3 runs 15 residues. Looked up from germline, CDR1 is SGHRS and CDR2 is YFSETQ. V dropped 7 bases and J dropped 5 bases, with 18 bases sitting between them. The CDR3 nucleotides read TGCGCCAGCCGGCCCAGGGGTGGGATGACCGGGGAGCTGTTTCTT. This gives the protein CASRPRGGMTGELFL.

The chain combines TRBV12-3 or TRBV12-4 with TRBJ2-1; D might be TRBD2 (5 bases). V dropped 6 bases and J dropped 10 bases, with 16 bases sitting between them. The CDR3 loop spans 13 amino acids. This chain's CDR3 is CASSRSIRREQFF. Here the CDR3 DNA reads TGTGCCAGCAGCCGTTCTATCCGGAGGGAGCAGTTCTTC.

This clonotype has ten or more counts. The chain links TRBV6-1 to TRBJ2-7, with TRBD1 matching 9 bases. Trimming took 5 bases from V and 4 from J; bases not matched to a gene: 6. Germline CDR1 reads MNHNS; CDR2 reads SASEGT. CDR3 length: 14 residues. CDR3 in amino acids: CASSYGTGPYEQYF. The DNA of the CDR3 is TGTGCCAGCAGTTACGGGACAGGGCCATACGAGCAGTACTTC.

There are many counts of this clonotype. This chain links TRBV28 with TRBJ1-1; D is unclear. In germline, CDR1 is MDHEN, CDR2 SYDVKM. The CDR3 consists of 12 residues. The V end was cut by 6 bases, the J end by 5 bases, with 10 bases between. In nucleotides, the CDR3 is TGTGCCAGCAGCGGGATTGGAACTGAAGCTTTCTTT. It translates to CASSGIGTEAFF. The variable domain in full, completed from reference TRBV28 and TRBJ1-1, reads DVKVTQSSRYLVKRTGEKVFLECVQDMDHENMFWYRQDPGLGLRLIYFSYDVKMKEKGDIPEGYSVSREKKERFSLILESASTNQTSMYLCASSGIGTEAFFGQGTRLTVV.

In its sample, this clonotype was seen many times. The gene calls are TRBV28 and TRBJ2-3; no clear D gene. This CDR3 has 13 residues. Trimming took 6 bases from V and 0 from J, leaving 7 bases between them. The V gene's germline CDR1 is MDHEN and CDR2 SYDVKM. The CDR3 DNA reads as TGTGCCAGCAGGCCGGCAAGCACAGATACGCAGTATTTT. It specifies CASRPASTDTQYF.

This clonotype occurred many times. The V call is TRBV2, the J call TRBJ2-1, with TRBD2 matching 8 bases. Unmatched junction bases numbered 10, after V lost 6 bases and J lost 3 bases. CDR3 length: 16 residues. The germline V gene has CDR1 SNHLY and CDR2 FYNNEI. CDR3 in amino acids: CASSASSGGYYNEQFF. CDR3 coding DNA: TGTGCCAGCAGCGCCTCGAGCGGGGGTTACTACAATGAGCAGTTCTTC.

In this sample, this clonotype turned up many times. The chain recombines TRBV5-1 with TRBJ1-1; weak D call: TRBD1 (6 bases). V gave up 4 bases and J gave up 0 bases, with 10 bases separating them. Germline-derived CDR1 and CDR2 are SGHRS and YFSETQ. The CDR3 has 14 amino acids. CDR3 loop: CASSTGQMNTEAFF. DNA of the CDR3: TGCGCCAGCAGCACGGGACAAATGAACACTGAAGCTTTCTTT.

This clonotype was picked up many times. The chain has TRBV11-2 and TRBJ2-5; D is unclear. V dropped 8 bases and J dropped 4 bases, with 14 bases sitting between them. Germline loops: CDR1 SGHAT, CDR2 FQNNGV. The CDR3 is 13 residues long. The CDR3: CASSQLSAETQYF. CDR3 bases: TGTGCCAGCTCACAGCTTTCCGCAGAGACCCAGTACTTC.

This clonotype was seen many times. The J gene is TRBJ1-2, the V gene TRBV11-2, with TRBD1 as a possible D gene (6 bases). Germline V gene lookup returns CDR1 SGHAT and CDR2 FQNNGV. V lost 3 bases to trimming and J lost 6 bases, with 11 bases between them. The CDR3 totals 13 residues. In DNA, the CDR3 is TGTGCCAGCAGCTTCTCGACAGGAGATGGCTACACCTTC. Translation: CASSFSTGDGYTF. The full variable domain, completed using reference TRBV11-2 and TRBJ1-2, is EAGVAQSPRYKIIEKRQSVAFWCNPISGHATLYWYQQILGQGPKLLIQFQNNGVVDDSQLPKDRFSAERLKGVDSTLKIQPAKLEDSAVYLCASSFSTGDGYTFGSGTRLTVV.

This clonotype came up many times. The chain is built from TRBV2 and TRBJ2-7; the D gene is possibly TRBD2 (5 bases). The V gene's germline CDR1 is SNHLY and CDR2 FYNNEI. With 6 bases removed from V and 6 bases from J, the gap between germline ends came to 9 bases. This CDR3 spans 11 amino acids. CDR3 DNA sequence: TGTGCCAGCAGAGTCCGGGGCGAGCAGTACTTC. It codes for CASRVRGEQYF.

The chain employs TRBV19 and TRBJ2-3; 7 bases fit TRBD1. The V gene end was trimmed by 6 bases and the J gene end by 5 bases; junction bases not matched to a gene: 8. The CDR3 sequence is 14 residues long. Germline CDR1 is LNHDA and CDR2 is SQIVND (reference sequence). The CDR3 sequence: CASSPGQRGDTQYF. Here the CDR3 DNA reads TGTGCCAGTAGCCCGGGACAGCGAGGAGATACGCAGTATTTT.

The J gene is TRBJ2-3, the V gene TRBV19; tentative D call: TRBD1 (5 bases). The CDR3 is 13 residues long. CDR1 LNHDA and CDR2 SQIVND come from the germline V gene (reference sequence). With 3 bases removed from V and 5 bases from J, the gap between germline ends came to 9 bases. The CDR3, as DNA: TGTGCCAGTAGTATGGGGCTGAGAGATACGCAGTATTTT. Encoded protein: CASSMGLRDTQYF.

This clonotype was recorded many times. V usage is TRBV12-3 or TRBV12-4 and J usage is TRBJ2-1, with D hard to call. The CDR3 extends over 13 amino acids. The ends were cut back, 5 bases at V and 7 bases at J, with 12 bases in the middle. The CDR3 protein is CASSLYAGNEQFF. CDR3 DNA sequence: TGTGCCAGCAGTCTATACGCCGGGAATGAGCAGTTCTTC.

Ten or more counts support this clonotype. The CDR3 bases are TGTGCCAGCAGCTTCCGACAGTCGGGAAACACTGAAGCTTTCTTT. Encoded protein: CASSFRQSGNTEAFF. V and J are TRBV7-8 and TRBJ1-1; maybe TRBD1 (5 bases). Per the germline V gene, CDR1 is SGHVS and CDR2 is FQNEAQ. This CDR3 has 15 residues. Trimming removed 3 bases at V and 2 bases at J, with 13 bases between.

This clonotype was recorded at least ten times. The chain uses TRBV2 and TRBJ2-1; TRBD2 aligns across 9 bases. CDR1 and CDR2 from the germline V gene are SNHLY and FYNNEI. This CDR3 spans 17 amino acids. With V trimmed by 7 bases and J by 0 bases, 10 bases remained unmatched. As DNA, the CDR3 is TGTGCCAGCAATCTCAGACTAGCGGCGAGCTCCTACAATGAGCAGTTCTTC. It specifies CASNLRLAASSYNEQFF. The whole variable domain, remainder taken from reference TRBV2 and TRBJ2-1, is EPEVTQTPSHQVTQMGQEVILRCVPISNHLYFYWYRQILGQKVEFLVSFYNNEISEKSEIFDDQFSVERPDGSNFTLKIRSTKLEDSAMYFCASNLRLAASSYNEQFFGPGTRLTVL.

This clonotype was recorded at least ten times. CDR3 in amino acids: CASSVEAVGREAFF. CDR3 bases: TGTGCCAGCAGCGTAGAGGCAGTCGGGCGGGAAGCTTTCTTT. This chain joins TRBV9 and TRBJ1-1; D unresolved. The CDR3 spans 14 residues. The V and J ends lost 0 bases and 8 bases respectively, with 14 bases between them. The V gene's germline CDR1 is SGDLS and CDR2 YYNGEE.

This sequence joins TRBV5-6 and TRBJ1-2; possible D gene TRBD1, 6 bases. Germline assignment: CDR1 SGHDT and CDR2 YYEEEE. This CDR3 is built from 18 residues. Deletions cut 1 base from V and 8 bases from J, with 27 bases between. CDR3 region: CASSLPAGGQGSGGGYTF. The CDR3 nucleotides are TGTGCCAGCAGCTTGCCGGCGGGGGGGCAGGGTTCGGGAGGAGGCTACACCTTC.

This clonotype was counted at least ten times. V and J are TRBV6-5 and TRBJ1-1, with D uncertain. CDR1 and CDR2 (germline): MNHEY, SVGAGI. The CDR3 is 13 residues long. V dropped 2 bases and J dropped 6 bases, with 10 bases sitting between them. CDR3 amino acids: CASSYGTAAEAFF. DNA for the CDR3: TGTGCCAGCAGTTACGGAACAGCCGCTGAAGCTTTCTTT.